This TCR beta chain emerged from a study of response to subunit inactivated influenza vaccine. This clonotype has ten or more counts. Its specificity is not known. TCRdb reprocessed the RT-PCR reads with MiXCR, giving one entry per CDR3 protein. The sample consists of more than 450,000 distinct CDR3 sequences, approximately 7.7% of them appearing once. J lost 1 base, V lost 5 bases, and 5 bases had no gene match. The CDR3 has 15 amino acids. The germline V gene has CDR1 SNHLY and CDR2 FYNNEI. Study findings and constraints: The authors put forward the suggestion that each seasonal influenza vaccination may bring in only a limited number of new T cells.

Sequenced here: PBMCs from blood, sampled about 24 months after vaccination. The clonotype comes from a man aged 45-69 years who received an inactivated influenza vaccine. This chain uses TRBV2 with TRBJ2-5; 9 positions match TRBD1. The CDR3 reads CASSLQGASQETQYF. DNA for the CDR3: TGTGCCAGCAGTTTACAGGGGGCGAGCCAAGAGACCCAGTACTTC.